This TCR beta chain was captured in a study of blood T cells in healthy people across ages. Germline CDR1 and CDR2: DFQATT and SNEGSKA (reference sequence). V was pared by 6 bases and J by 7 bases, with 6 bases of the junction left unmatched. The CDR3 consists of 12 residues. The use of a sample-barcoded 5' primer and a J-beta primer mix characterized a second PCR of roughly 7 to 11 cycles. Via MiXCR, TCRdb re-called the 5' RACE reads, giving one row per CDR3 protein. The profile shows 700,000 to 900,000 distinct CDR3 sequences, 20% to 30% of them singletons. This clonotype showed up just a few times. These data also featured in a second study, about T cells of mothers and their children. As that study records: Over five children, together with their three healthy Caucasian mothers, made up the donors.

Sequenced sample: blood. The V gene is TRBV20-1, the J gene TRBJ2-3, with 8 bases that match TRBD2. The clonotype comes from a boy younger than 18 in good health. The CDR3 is CSAETSAHTQYF. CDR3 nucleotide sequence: TGCAGTGCCGAGACTAGCGCGCATACGCAGTATTTT.